A single sample gave rise to the 5 T cell receptor beta chains below, sequenced in a study of blood T cell repertoires in COVID-19. Repertoires were generated with immunoSEQ multiplex PCR, while TCRdb's copy carries only in-frame clones and drops some. The sample lists 150,000 or so clones, roughly three quarters seen once, with approximately 5.2% in the top ten. Sequenced material: peripheral blood. The receptor source for this set is a woman in her seventies with COVID-19, enrolled during active disease.

The chain uses TRBV20-1 and TRBJ2-2, with D possibly matching TRBD2 (5 bases). Per germline, CDR1 DFQATT and CDR2 SNEGSKA (reference sequence). The V and J ends lost 7 bases and 5 bases respectively, with 8 bases between them. The CDR3 runs 11 residues. The CDR3 protein is CSGRGTGELFF. The CDR3 region has the DNA TGCAGTGGTCGCGGGACCGGGGAGCTGTTTTTT.

The chain couples TRBV11-1 to TRBJ1-2; perhaps TRBD1 as D (6 bases). Trimming pared 2 bases from V and 8 bases from J, leaving 12 bases between. The CDR3 is 13 amino acids. Germline CDR1 and CDR2: SGHAT and FQDESV (reference sequence). CDR3: CASSLSHRAGYTF. DNA for the CDR3: TGTGCCAGCAGCTTAAGTCACAGGGCGGGCTACACCTTC.

The rearrangement links TRBV7-8 to TRBJ2-7; 13 positions agree with TRBD2. V lost 5 bases to trimming and J lost 0 bases; unmatched junction nucleotides: 4. CDR3 length equals 16 residues. CDR1 is SGHVS and CDR2 is FQNEAQ in the germline V gene. The CDR3 loop reads CASSPGTSGASYEQYF. The DNA of the CDR3 is TGTGCCAGCAGCCCCGGGACTAGCGGGGCCTCCTACGAGCAGTACTTC.

The chain has TRBV5-1 and TRBJ1-5; possibly TRBD1 for D (5 bases). This CDR3 has 14 amino acids. The germline V gene has CDR1 SGHRS and CDR2 YFSETQ. The germline V and J ends were trimmed by 0 bases and 6 bases, with 10 bases remaining between them. Here the CDR3 reads CASSLEGLGQPQHF. CDR3 in DNA: TGCGCCAGCAGCTTGGAGGGGTTAGGTCAGCCCCAGCATTTT.

The J gene is TRBJ2-7, the V gene TRBV21-1; TRBD1 was called by the table and not checked on the DNA. TRBV21-1 is a documented pseudogene. The CDR3 length is 12 residues. The CDR3 protein is CASINTTYEQYF. CDR3 bases: TGTGCCAGCATTAACACGACCTACGAGCAGTACTTC.